This TCR beta chain was sequenced for a study of OX40 agonist ivuxolimab in advanced cancers. Study summary: Patients were dosed with the agonistic anti-OX40 (CD134) antibody ivuxolimab.

Some clones are missing from TCRdb's copy, which holds only in-frame ones; the method was immunoSEQ multiplex PCR. The data show some 78,000 clones, more than 85% seen once. The V end was cut by 1 base, the J end by 2 bases, with 8 bases between. This CDR3 comprises 14 residues. Germline V gives CDR1 SGHNT, CDR2 YYREEE (reference sequence). The sampling schedule covered blood at baseline, cycle 4 day 1, and cycle 7 day 1. The chain has TRBV5-4 and TRBJ2-3; D uncertain. This sample comprised CD4+ or CD8+ T cells sorted from blood, obtained in a trial of the OX40 agonist ivuxolimab. The source is an adult with an advanced solid tumor such as melanoma, head and neck, liver or kidney cancer. CDR3 protein: CASSLTVITDTQYF. The CDR3 DNA is TGTGCCAGCAGCTTGACAGTGATCACAGATACGCAGTATTTT.